This T cell receptor beta chain appears in the sequencing data of a study of blood T cell repertoires in COVID-19. Study overall: Acute and convalescent COVID-19 specimens originated in the United States, Italy and Spain.

With V trimmed by 3 bases and J by 4 bases, 2 bases remained unmatched. CDR3 length: 12 residues. Germline assignment: CDR1 SQVTM and CDR2 ANQGSEA. Source study methods: Reference gene primer amplification gave estimated nucleated cell counts. The repertoire was sequenced with immunoSEQ multiplex PCR; TCRdb's copy has only in-frame clones and lacks some. V, J and clone size were drawn from that table, and D and trimming were deduced from the DNA. The data hold 75,000 to 85,000 clones, with 88% observed a single time. The genes are TRBV29-1 and TRBJ2-5, with 7 bases lining up with TRBD1. The sequenced material came from peripheral blood. The source is a man between 50 and 59 years old with active COVID-19. CDR3 region: CSVERTGETQYF. The CDR3 nucleotides read TGCAGCGTTGAGAGGACAGGAGAGACCCAGTACTTC.